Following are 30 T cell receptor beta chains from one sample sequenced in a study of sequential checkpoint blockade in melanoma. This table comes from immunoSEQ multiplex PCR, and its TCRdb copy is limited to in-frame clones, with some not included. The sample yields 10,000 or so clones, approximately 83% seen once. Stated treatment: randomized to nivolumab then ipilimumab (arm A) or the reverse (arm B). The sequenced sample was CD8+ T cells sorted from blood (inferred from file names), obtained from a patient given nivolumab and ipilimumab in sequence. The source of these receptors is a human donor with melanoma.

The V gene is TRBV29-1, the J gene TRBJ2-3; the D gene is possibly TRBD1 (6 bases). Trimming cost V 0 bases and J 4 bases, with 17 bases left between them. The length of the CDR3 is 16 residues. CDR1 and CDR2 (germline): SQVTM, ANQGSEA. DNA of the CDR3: TGCAGCGTTGAAGATTATAACAGGGTGTACTCAGATACGCAGTATTTT. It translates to CSVEDYNRVYSDTQYF.

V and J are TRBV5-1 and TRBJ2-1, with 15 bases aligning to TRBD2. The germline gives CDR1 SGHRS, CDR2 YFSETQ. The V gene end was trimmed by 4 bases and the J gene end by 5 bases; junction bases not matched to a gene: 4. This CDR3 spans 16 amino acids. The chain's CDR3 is CASSPGLAGGNNEQFF. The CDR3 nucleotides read TGCGCCAGCAGCCCTGGACTAGCGGGGGGGAACAATGAGCAGTTCTTC.

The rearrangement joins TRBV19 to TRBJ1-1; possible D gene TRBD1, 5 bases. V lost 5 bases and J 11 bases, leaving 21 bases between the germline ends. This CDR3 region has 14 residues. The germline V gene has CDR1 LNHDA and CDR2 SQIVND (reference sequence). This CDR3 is CASSFPGLSASAFF. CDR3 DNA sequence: TGTGCCAGTAGTTTCCCGGGACTTTCTGCATCGGCTTTCTTT.

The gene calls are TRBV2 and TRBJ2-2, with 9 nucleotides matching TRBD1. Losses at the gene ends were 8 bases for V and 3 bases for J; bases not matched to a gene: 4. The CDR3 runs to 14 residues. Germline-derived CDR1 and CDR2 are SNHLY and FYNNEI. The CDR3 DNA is TGTGCCAGCGAAACAGGGGGCCACACCGGGGAGCTGTTTTTT. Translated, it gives CASETGGHTGELFF.

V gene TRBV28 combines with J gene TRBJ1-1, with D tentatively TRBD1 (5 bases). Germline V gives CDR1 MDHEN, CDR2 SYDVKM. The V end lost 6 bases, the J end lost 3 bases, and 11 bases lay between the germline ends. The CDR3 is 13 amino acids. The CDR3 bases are TGTGCCAGCAGCATACAGGCTTACACTGAAGCTTTCTTT. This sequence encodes CASSIQAYTEAFF.

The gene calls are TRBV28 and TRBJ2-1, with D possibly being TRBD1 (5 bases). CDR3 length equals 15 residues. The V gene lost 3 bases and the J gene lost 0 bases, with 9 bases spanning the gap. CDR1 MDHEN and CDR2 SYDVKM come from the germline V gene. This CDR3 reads CASSLTEPSYNEQFF. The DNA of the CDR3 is TGTGCCAGCAGTTTGACAGAACCCTCCTACAATGAGCAGTTCTTC.

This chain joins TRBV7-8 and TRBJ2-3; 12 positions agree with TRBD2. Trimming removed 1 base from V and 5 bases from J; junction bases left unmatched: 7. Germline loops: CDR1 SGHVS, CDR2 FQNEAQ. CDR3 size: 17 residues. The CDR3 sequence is CASSLVASGGAIDTQYF. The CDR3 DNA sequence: TGTGCCAGCAGCTTAGTAGCTAGCGGGGGGGCAATAGATACGCAGTATTTT.

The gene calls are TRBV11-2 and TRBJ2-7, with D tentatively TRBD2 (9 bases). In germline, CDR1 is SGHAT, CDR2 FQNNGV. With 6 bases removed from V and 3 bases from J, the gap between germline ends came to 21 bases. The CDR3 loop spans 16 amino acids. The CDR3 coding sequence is TGTGCCAGCAGGGACAGGGAGCGCGGGGGGGGCTACGAGCAGTACTTC. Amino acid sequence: CASRDRERGGGYEQYF.

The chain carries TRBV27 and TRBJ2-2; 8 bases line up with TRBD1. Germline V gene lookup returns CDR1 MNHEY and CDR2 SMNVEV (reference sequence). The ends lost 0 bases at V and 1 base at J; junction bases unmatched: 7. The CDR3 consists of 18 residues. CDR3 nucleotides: TGTGCCAGCAGTTTATCCCAGGGGGCGACCTTGAACACCGGGGAGCTGTTTTTT. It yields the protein CASSLSQGATLNTGELFF.

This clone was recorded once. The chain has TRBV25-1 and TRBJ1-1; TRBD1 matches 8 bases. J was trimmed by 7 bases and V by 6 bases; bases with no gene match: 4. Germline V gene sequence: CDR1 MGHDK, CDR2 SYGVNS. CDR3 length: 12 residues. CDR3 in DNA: TGTGCCAGCAGGACAGGGGTGGGTGAAGCTTTCTTT. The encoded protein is CASRTGVGEAFF. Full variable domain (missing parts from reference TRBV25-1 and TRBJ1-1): EADIYQTPRYLVIGTGKKITLECSQTMGHDKMYWYQQDPGMELHLIHYSYGVNSTEKGDLSSESTVSRIRTEHFPLTLESARPSHTSQYLCASRTGVGEAFFGQGTRLTVV.

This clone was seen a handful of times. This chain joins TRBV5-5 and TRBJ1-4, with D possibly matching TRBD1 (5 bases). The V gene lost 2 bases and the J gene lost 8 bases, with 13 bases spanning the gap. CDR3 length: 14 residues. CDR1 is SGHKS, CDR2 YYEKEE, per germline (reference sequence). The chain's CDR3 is CASSFGALGEKLFF. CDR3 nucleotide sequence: TGTGCCAGCAGCTTTGGGGCCCTGGGAGAAAAACTGTTTTTT.

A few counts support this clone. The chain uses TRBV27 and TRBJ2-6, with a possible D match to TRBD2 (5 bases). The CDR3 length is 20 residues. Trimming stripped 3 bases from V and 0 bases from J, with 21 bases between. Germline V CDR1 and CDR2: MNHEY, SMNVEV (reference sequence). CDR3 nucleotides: TGTGCCAGCAGTTTCCTTCCTAAGTCGTGGGCGGGCTCTGGGGCCAACGTCCTGACTTTC. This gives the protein CASSFLPKSWAGSGANVLTF.

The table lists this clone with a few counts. CDR3 in amino acids: CASSQDGLGLGELFF. The CDR3 region has the DNA TGCGCCAGCAGCCAAGATGGATTAGGGCTAGGGGAACTGTTTTTT. V is TRBV4-3 and J is TRBJ1-4; possibly TRBD1 for D (5 bases). The V and J ends lost 0 bases and 12 bases respectively, with 17 bases between them. Germline V gene sequence: CDR1 LGHNA, CDR2 YSLEER. This CDR3 comprises 15 residues.

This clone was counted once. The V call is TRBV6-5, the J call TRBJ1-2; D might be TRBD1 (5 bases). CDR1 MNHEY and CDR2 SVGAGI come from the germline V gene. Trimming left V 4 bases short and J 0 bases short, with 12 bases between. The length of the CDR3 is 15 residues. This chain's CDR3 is CASSSRGRANYGYTF. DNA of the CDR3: TGTGCCAGCAGTTCTCGCGGCAGGGCTAACTATGGCTACACCTTC.

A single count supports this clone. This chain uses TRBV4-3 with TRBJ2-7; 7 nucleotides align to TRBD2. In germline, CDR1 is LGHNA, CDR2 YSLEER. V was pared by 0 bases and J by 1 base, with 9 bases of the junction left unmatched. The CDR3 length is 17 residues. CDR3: CASSQETVGGSSYEQYF. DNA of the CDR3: TGCGCCAGCAGCCAAGAAACAGTGGGGGGGTCTTCCTACGAGCAGTACTTC.

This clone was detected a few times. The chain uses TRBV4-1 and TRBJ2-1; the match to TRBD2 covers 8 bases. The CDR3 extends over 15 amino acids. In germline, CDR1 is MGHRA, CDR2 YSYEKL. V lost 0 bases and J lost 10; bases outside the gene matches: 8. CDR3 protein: CASSQEPDPGGEQFF. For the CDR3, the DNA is TGCGCCAGCAGCCAAGAACCGGACCCGGGAGGGGAGCAGTTCTTC.

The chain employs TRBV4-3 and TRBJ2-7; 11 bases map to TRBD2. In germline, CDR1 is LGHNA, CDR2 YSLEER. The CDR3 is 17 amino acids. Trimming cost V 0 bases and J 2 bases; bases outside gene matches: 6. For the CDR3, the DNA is TGCGCCAGCAGCCAAGATGCTAGCGGGGGGCAAACCTACGAGCAGTACTTC. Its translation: CASSQDASGGQTYEQYF.

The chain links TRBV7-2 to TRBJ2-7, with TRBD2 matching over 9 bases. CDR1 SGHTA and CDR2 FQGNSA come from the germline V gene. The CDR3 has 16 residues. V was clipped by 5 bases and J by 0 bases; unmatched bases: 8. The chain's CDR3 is CASSPTAGGPSYEQYF. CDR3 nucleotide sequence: TGTGCCAGCAGCCCCACAGCGGGGGGTCCCTCCTACGAGCAGTACTTC.

For the CDR3, the DNA is TGCGCCAGCAGCATAGAGGGTTCGTGGACTGAAGCTTTCTTT. This codes for CASSIEGSWTEAFF. The V and J genes are TRBV5-1 and TRBJ1-1, with D unresolved. Between the trimmed V and J ends, which lost 4 bases and 5 bases, there was a span of 15 bases. The CDR3 is 14 amino acids. Germline V gene lookup returns CDR1 SGHRS and CDR2 YFSETQ.

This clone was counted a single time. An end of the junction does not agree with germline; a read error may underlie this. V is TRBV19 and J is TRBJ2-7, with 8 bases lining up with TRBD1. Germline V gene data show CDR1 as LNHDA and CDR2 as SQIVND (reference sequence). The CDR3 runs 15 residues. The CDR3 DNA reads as TGTGCCAGTAGCATCGCAGGGGGCGCCTCCCACGAGCAGTACTTC. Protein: CASSIAGGASHEQYF. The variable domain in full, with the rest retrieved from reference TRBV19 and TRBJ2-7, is DGGITQSPKYLFRKEGQNVTLSCEQNLNHDAMYWYRQDPGQGLRLIYYSQIVNDFQKGDIAEGYSVSREKKESFPLTVTSAQKNPTAFYLCASSIAGGASHEQYFGPGTRLTVT.

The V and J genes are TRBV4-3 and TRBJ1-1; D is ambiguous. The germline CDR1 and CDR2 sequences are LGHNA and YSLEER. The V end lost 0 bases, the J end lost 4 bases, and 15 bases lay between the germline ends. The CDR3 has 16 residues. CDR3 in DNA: TGCGCCAGCAGCCAAGATCCTACAGATCGAGTCACTGAAGCTTTCTTT. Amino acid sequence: CASSQDPTDRVTEAFF.

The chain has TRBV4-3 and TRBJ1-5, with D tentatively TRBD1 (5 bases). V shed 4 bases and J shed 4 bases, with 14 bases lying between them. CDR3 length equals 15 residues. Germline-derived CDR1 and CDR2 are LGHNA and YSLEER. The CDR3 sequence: CASSRGDGRNQPQHF. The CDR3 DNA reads TGCGCCAGCAGCCGCGGGGACGGTCGTAATCAGCCCCAGCATTTT.

Here the CDR3 DNA reads TGTGCCACCAGCGACATCTCTGGGGCCAACGTCCTGACTTTC. It yields the protein CATSDISGANVLTF. The chain carries TRBV6-6 and TRBJ2-6; unclear D gene. Germline loops: CDR1 MNHNY, CDR2 SVGAGI (reference sequence). V was pared by 10 bases and J by 0 bases, with 10 bases between. The CDR3 is 14 amino acids.

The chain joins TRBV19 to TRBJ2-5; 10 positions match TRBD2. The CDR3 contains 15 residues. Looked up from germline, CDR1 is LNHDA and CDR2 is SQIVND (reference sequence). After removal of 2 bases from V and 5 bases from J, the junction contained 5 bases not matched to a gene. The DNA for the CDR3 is TGTGCCAGTAGTATATCTAGCGGGGGCCGGGAGACCCAGTACTTC. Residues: CASSISSGGRETQYF.

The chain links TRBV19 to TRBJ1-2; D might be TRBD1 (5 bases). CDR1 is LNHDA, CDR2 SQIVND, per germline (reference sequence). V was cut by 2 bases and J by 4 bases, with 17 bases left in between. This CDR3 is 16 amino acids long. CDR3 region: CASSISLRGKVYGYTF. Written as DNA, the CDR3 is TGTGCCAGTAGTATAAGTTTGCGGGGGAAGGTCTATGGCTACACCTTC. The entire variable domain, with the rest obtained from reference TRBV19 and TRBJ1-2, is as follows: DGGITQSPKYLFRKEGQNVTLSCEQNLNHDAMYWYRQDPGQGLRLIYYSQIVNDFQKGDIAEGYSVSREKKESFPLTVTSAQKNPTAFYLCASSISLRGKVYGYTFGSGTRLTVV.

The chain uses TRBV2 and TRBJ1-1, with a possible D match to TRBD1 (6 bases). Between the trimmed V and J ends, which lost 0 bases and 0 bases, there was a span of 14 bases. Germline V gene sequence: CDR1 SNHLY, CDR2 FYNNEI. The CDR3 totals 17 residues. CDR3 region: CASSEALRQELNTEAFF. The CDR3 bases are TGTGCCAGCAGTGAAGCCCTTCGACAGGAGTTGAACACTGAAGCTTTCTTT.

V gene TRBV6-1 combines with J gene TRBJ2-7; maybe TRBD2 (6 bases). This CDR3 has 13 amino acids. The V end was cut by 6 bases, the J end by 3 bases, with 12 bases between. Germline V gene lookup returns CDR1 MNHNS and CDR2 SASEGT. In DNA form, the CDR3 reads TGTGCCAGCAGCGCGGGGAGTTTCTACGAGCAGTACTTC. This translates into CASSAGSFYEQYF.

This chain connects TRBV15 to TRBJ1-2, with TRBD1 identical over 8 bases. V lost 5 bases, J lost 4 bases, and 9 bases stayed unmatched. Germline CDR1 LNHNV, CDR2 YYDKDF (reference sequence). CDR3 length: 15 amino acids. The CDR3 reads CATSASRGPGYGYTF. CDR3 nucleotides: TGTGCCACCAGCGCAAGCAGGGGGCCGGGCTATGGCTACACCTTC.

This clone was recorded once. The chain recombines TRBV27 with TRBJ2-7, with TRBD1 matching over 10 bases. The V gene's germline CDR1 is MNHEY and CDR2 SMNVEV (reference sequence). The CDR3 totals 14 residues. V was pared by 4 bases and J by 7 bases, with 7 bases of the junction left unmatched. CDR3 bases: TGTGCCAGCAGTTCCGGGACAGGGGATAATGAGCAGTACTTC. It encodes CASSSGTGDNEQYF.

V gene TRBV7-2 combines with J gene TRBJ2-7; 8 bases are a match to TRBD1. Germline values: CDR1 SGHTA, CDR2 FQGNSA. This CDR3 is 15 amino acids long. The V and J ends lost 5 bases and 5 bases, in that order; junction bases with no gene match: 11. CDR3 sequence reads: CASSQTSRGRDEQYF. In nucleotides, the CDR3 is TGTGCCAGCAGCCAGACCTCCAGGGGGCGAGACGAGCAGTACTTC.